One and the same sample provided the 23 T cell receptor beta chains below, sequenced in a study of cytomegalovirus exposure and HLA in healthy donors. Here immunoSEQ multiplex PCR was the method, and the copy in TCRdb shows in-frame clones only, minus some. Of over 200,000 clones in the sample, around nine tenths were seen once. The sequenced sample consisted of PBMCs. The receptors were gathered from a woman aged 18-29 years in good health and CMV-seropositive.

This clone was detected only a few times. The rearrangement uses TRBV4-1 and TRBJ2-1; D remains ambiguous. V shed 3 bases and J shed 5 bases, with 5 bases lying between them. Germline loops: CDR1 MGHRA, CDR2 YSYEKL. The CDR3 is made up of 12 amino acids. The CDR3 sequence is CASSQSHNEQFF. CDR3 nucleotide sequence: TGCGCCAGCAGCCAGTCTCACAATGAGCAGTTCTTC.

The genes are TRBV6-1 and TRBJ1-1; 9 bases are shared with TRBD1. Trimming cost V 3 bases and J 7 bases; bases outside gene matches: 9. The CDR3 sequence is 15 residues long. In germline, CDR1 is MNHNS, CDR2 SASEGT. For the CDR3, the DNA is TGTGCCAGCAGTGACCTGGGACAGGGATCTAGTGAAGCTTTCTTT. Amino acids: CASSDLGQGSSEAFF.

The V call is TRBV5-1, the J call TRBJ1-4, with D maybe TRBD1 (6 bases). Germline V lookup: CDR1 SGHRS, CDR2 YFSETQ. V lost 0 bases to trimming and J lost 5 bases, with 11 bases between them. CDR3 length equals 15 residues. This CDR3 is CASSLGGGGNEKLFF. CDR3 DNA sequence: TGCGCCAGCAGCTTGGGAGGGGGGGGAAATGAAAAACTGTTTTTT.

The CDR3 is CASSLPRYETQYF. In DNA, the CDR3 is TGCGCCAGCAGCTTGCCTAGGTATGAGACCCAGTACTTC. This rearrangement joins TRBV5-1 to TRBJ2-5; no clear D. There are 13 residues in the CDR3. V lost 1 base, J lost 5 bases, and 9 bases lay in between. Germline lookup yields CDR1 SGHRS and CDR2 YFSETQ. Looking up the rest from reference TRBV5-1 and TRBJ2-5 gives the full variable domain: KAGVTQTPRYLIKTRGQQVTLSCSPISGHRSVSWYQQTPGQGLQFLFEYFSETQRNKGNFPGRFSGRQFSNSRSEMNVSTLELGDSALYLCASSLPRYETQYFGPGTRLLVL.

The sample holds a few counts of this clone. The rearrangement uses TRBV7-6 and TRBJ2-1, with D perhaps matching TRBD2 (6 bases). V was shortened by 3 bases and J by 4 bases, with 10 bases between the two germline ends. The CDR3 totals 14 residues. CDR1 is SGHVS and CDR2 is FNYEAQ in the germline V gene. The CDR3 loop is CASSFRDSYNEQFF. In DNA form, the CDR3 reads TGTGCCAGCAGCTTCCGGGACTCTTACAATGAGCAGTTCTTC.

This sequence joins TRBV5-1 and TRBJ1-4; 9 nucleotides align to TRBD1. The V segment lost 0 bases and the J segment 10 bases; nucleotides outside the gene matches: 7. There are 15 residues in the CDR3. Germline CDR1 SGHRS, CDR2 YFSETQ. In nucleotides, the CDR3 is TGCGCCAGCAGCTTGGTTGGGACAGGGCTGGGAAAACTGTTTTTT. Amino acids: CASSLVGTGLGKLFF.

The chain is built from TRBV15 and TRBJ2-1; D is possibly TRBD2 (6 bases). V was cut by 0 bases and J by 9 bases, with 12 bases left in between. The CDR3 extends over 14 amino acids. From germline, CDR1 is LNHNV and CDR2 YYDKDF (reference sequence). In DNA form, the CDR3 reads TGTGCCACCAGCAGAGATCGGCCGGAGGGTGAGCAGTTCTTC. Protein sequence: CATSRDRPEGEQFF.

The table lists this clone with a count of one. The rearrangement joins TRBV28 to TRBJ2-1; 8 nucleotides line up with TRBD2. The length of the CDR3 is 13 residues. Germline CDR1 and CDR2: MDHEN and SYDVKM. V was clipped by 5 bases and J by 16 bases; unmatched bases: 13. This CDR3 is CASSPGTGGIQFF. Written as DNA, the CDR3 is TGTGCCAGCAGTCCCGGCACGGGAGGGATCCAATTCTTC.

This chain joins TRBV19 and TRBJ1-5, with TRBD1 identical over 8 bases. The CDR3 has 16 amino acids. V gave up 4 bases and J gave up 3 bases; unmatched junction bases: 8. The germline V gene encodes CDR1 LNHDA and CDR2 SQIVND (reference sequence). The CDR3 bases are TGTGCCAGTAGTACCCTCGGACAGGGAATCAATCAGCCCCAGCATTTT. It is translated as CASSTLGQGINQPQHF. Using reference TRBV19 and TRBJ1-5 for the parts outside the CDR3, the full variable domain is DGGITQSPKYLFRKEGQNVTLSCEQNLNHDAMYWYRQDPGQGLRLIYYSQIVNDFQKGDIAEGYSVSREKKESFPLTVTSAQKNPTAFYLCASSTLGQGINQPQHFGDGTRLSIL.

CDR3: CASSSENEQFF. CDR3 DNA: TGTGCCAGCAGTTCAGAAAATGAGCAGTTCTTC. V gene TRBV28 combines with J gene TRBJ2-1; the D is unclear. Trimming pared 4 bases from V and 7 bases from J, leaving 5 bases between. The CDR3 extends over 11 amino acids. Per germline, CDR1 MDHEN and CDR2 SYDVKM.

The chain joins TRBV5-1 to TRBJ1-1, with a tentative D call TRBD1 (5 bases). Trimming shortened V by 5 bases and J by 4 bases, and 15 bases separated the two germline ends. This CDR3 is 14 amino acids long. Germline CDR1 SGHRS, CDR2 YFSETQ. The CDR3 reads CASRDRLRGTEAFF. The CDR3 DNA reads TGCGCCAGCAGGGATCGGTTAAGGGGCACTGAAGCTTTCTTT.

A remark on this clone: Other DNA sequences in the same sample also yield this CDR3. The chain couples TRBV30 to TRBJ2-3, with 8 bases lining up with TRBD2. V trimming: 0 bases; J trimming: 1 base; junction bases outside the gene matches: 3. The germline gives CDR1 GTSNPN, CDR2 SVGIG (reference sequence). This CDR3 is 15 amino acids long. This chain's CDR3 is CAWSVRREGTDTQYF. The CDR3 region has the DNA TGTGCCTGGAGTGTTAGGCGGGAGGGCACAGATACGCAGTATTTT.

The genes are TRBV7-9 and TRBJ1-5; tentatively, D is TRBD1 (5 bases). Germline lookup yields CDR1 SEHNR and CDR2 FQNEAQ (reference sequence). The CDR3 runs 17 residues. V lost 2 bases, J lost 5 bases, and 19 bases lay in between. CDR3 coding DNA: TGTGCCAGCAGCTTAACCTCGGACGGCATAGGGGATCAGCCCCAGCATTTT. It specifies CASSLTSDGIGDQPQHF.

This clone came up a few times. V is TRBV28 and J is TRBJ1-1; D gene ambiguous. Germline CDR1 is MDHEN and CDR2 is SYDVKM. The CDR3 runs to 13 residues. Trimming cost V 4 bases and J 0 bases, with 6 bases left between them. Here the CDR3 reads CASSSTMNTEAFF. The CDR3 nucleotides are TGTGCCAGCAGTTCGACTATGAACACTGAAGCTTTCTTT.

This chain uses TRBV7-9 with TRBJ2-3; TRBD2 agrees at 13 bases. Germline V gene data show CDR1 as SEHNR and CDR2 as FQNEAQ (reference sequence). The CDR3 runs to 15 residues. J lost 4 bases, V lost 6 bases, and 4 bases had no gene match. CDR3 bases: TGTGCCAGCAGATTACTAGCGGGAGGGCCAGATACGCAGTATTTT. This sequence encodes CASRLLAGGPDTQYF.

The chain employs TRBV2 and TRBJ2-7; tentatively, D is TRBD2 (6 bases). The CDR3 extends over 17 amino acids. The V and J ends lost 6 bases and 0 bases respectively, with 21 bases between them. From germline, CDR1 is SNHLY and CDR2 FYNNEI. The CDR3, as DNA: TGTGCCAGCAGCTCCGGGGGTCTGAGGAGGCCCTCCTACGAGCAGTACTTC. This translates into CASSSGGLRRPSYEQYF.

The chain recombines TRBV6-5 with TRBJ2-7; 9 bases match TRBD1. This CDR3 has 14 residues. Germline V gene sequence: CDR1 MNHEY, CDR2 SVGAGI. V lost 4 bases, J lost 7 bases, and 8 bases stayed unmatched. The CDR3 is CASSSVGQGWEQYF. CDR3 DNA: TGTGCCAGCAGTTCGGTGGGACAGGGTTGGGAGCAGTACTTC.

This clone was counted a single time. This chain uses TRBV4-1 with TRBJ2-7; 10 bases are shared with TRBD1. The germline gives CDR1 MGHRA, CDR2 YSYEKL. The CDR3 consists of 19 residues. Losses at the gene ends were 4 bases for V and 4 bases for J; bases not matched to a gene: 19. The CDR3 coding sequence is TGCGCCAGCAGCCCCATGGGGGGGACAGGGGCCTTAGGATTATACGAGCAGTACTTC. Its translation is CASSPMGGTGALGLYEQYF.

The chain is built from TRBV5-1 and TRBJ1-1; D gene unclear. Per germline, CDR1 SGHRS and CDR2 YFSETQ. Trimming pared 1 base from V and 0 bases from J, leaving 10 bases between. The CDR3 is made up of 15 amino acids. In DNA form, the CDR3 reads TGCGCCAGCAGCTTGTCGCCGGGAATGAACACTGAAGCTTTCTTT. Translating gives CASSLSPGMNTEAFF.

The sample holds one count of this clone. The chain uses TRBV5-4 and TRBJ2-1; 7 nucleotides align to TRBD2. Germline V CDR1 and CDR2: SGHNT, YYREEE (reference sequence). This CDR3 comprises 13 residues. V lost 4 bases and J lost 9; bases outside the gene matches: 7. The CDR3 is CASSPTSDTEQFF. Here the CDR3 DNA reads TGTGCCAGCAGCCCCACTAGCGATACTGAGCAGTTCTTC.

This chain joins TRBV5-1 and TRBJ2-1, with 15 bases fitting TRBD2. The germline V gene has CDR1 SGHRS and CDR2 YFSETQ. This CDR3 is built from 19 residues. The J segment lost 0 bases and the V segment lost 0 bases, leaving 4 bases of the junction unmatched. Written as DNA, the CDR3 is TGCGCCAGCAGCTTGGGGGGGACTAGCGGGAGGTTCTCCTACAATGAGCAGTTCTTC. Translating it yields CASSLGGTSGRFSYNEQFF.

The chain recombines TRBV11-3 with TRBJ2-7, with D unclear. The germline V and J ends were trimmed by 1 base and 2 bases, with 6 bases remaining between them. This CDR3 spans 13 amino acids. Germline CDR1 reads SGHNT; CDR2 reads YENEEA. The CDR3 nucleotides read TGTGCCAGCAGCTTAGGATCTACCTACGAGCAGTACTTC. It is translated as CASSLGSTYEQYF.

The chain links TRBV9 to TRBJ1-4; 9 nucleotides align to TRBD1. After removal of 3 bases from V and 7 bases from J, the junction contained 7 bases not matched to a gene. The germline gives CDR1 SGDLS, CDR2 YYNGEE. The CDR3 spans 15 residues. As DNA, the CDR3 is TGTGCCAGCAGCGGGGCCGGGACAGGGCTTGAAAAACTGTTTTTT. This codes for CASSGAGTGLEKLFF.